This T cell receptor beta chain came from a study of cytomegalovirus exposure and HLA in healthy donors. Study-wide findings and caveats: The authors later found TCR association rates varying by HLA locus, with DRB1 most and HLA-C fewest. Beyond CMV serostatus, there was no information to go on about immune exposure.

Primers: 60 Vbeta forward and 13 Jbeta reverse. TCRdb keeps only in-frame clones here, not all; method: immunoSEQ multiplex PCR. The table records 55,000 to 80,000 clones, around 80% of them present only once. With respect to this clone: Its antigen is not known.

The CDR3 has 18 amino acids. Germline CDR1 reads SGHTA; CDR2 reads FQGTGA. V was cut by 5 bases and J by 0 bases, with 17 bases left in between. The chain combines TRBV7-3 with TRBJ2-6; D might be TRBD2 (6 bases). The specimen was PBMCs. This TCR derives from a man aged 18 to 29 in good health and CMV-seronegative. The CDR3 region is CASSPAGTFLSGANVLTF. The CDR3 nucleotides read TGTGCCAGCAGCCCGGCAGGGACTTTCCTCTCTGGGGCCAACGTCCTGACTTTC.